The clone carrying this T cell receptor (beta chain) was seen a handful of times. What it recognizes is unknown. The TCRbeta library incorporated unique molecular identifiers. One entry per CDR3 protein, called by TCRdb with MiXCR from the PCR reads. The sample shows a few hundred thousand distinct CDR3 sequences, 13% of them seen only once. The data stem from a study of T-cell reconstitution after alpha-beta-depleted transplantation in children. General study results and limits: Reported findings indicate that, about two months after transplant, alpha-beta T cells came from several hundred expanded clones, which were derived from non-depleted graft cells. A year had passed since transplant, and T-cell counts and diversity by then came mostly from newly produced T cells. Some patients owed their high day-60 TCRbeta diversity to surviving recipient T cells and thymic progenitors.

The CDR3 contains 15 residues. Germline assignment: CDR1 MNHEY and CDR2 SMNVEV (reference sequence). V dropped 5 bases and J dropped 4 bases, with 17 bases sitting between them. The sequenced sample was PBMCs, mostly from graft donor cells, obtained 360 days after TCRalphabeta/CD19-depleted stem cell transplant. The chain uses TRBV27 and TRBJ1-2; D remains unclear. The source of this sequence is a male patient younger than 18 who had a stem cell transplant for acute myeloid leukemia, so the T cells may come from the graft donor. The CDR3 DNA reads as TGTGCCAGCAGTCCGACGGCGGGGATCGGCTATGGCTACACCTTC. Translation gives CASSPTAGIGYGYTF.